This T cell receptor (beta chain) was documented in a study of cytomegalovirus exposure and HLA in healthy donors. Overall study context: Assignment to the Caucasian-associated ancestry cluster applied to approximately 80% of the roughly 420 genotyped donors. Study-level findings and limits: The authors judged a highly shared variant cluster likely a sequencing artifact.

On this clone: Its antigen is unidentified.

CDR3 length: 17 residues. Germline CDR1 reads SGHVS; CDR2 reads FNYEAQ. Amplification used 60 Vbeta primers and 13 Jbeta primers. Sequencing used immunoSEQ multiplex PCR; TCRdb keeps in-frame clones, though not all of them. Among about 110,000 clones listed, around four fifths were seen once. Sequenced: PBMCs. The source is a woman aged 60-75 years in good health and CMV-seropositive. This chain links TRBV7-6 with TRBJ2-5; 8 bases match TRBD1. The DNA end is more similar to TRBJ2-7, so the J call may be wrong. As DNA, the CDR3 is TGTGCCAGCAGCTTAGTTGGGACAGGACAAGACCCCTACGAGCAGTACTTC. This translates into CASSLVGTGQDPYEQYF.